The 21 T cell receptor beta chains below were found in one sample sequenced in a study of blood T cell repertoires in COVID-19. The data were produced by immunoSEQ multiplex PCR, yet TCRdb's version contains in-frame clones alone and is incomplete. The sample shows 40,000 to 55,000 clones, approximately 90% of them seen only once. The sequenced sample was peripheral blood. These receptors all stem from a man over 45 with active COVID-19.

The V call is TRBV7-3, the J call TRBJ2-7; the match to TRBD2 covers 12 bases. V dropped 3 bases and J dropped 7; count of bases not matched to a gene: 7. The CDR3 contains 15 residues. Germline V gene lookup returns CDR1 SGHTA and CDR2 FQGTGA. CDR3: CASSFRLAGVEEQYF. Written as DNA, the CDR3 is TGTGCCAGCAGCTTTCGACTAGCGGGAGTGGAAGAGCAGTACTTC.

The J gene is TRBJ2-5, the V gene TRBV3-1 (or the pseudogene TRBV3-2); 9 bases fit TRBD1. Looked up from germline, CDR1 is LGHDT and CDR2 is YNNKEL (reference sequence). J gave up 6 bases and V 4 bases, and 9 bases lay outside the gene matches. The CDR3 spans 15 residues. The CDR3 DNA follows: TGTGCCAGCAGCCTTACGGACAGGGGAGGAAAGACCCAGTACTTC. Its protein product is CASSLTDRGGKTQYF.

V gene TRBV20-1 combines with J gene TRBJ1-6; D might be TRBD1 (5 bases). V was clipped by 3 bases and J by 10 bases, with 13 bases between them. The germline CDR1 and CDR2 sequences are DFQATT and SNEGSKA (reference sequence). This CDR3 has 13 amino acids. Here the CDR3 reads CSASSEGLSPLHF. The CDR3 DNA is TGCAGTGCTAGTTCGGAGGGGCTCTCACCCCTCCACTTT.

J is TRBJ2-5 and V is TRBV19, with D maybe TRBD1 (6 bases). The germline CDR1 and CDR2 sequences are LNHDA and SQIVND (reference sequence). The CDR3 totals 13 residues. The V and J ends lost 10 bases and 3 bases respectively, with 15 bases between them. In DNA, the CDR3 is TGTGCCACCACCCGGGACACGGAAGAGACCCAGTACTTC. As protein: CATTRDTEETQYF.

V usage is TRBV7-7 and J usage is TRBJ1-1, with D unresolved. V lost 1 base to trimming and J lost 4 bases, with 7 bases between them. This CDR3 has 13 amino acids. CDR1 is SSHAT and CDR2 is FNYEAQ in the germline V gene (reference sequence). The CDR3 sequence: CASSLERGTEAFF. DNA of the CDR3: TGTGCCAGCAGCTTAGAACGCGGCACTGAAGCTTTCTTT.

This chain joins TRBV7-8 and TRBJ2-3; D may be TRBD1 (6 bases). The length of the CDR3 is 14 residues. Germline CDR1 reads SGHVS; CDR2 reads FQNEAQ. Trimming took off 0 bases at V and 6 bases at J, with 10 bases between the two ends. CDR3 amino acids: CASSLATGRDTQYF. The CDR3 nucleotides read TGTGCCAGCAGCTTAGCAACAGGGCGGGATACGCAGTATTTT.

The rearrangement uses TRBV28 and TRBJ2-5; a possible D gene is TRBD2 (5 bases). V lost 6 bases to trimming and J lost 2 bases, with 19 bases between them. The CDR3 spans 16 residues. Germline V gene data show CDR1 as MDHEN and CDR2 as SYDVKM. The CDR3 region has the DNA TGTGCCAGCAGGATGAGTAGCGAACTTTTTCAAGAGACCCAGTACTTC. This gives the protein CASRMSSELFQETQYF.

The V and J genes are TRBV5-1 and TRBJ2-5; D might be TRBD2 (6 bases). V was clipped by 4 bases and J by 5 bases, with 12 bases between them. Per germline, CDR1 SGHRS and CDR2 YFSETQ. The CDR3 has 13 residues. CDR3 bases: TGCGCCAGCAGCGACCTCCGGGGGGAGACCCAGTACTTC. It encodes CASSDLRGETQYF.

The V call is TRBV27, the J call TRBJ1-1, with a tentative D call TRBD1 (5 bases). Germline CDR1 MNHEY, CDR2 SMNVEV (reference sequence). V was clipped by 3 bases and J by 0 bases, with 14 bases between them. This CDR3 is built from 16 residues. For the CDR3, the DNA is TGTGCCAGCAGTTTCCGCAGGGTCGGCATGAACACTGAAGCTTTCTTT. Protein sequence: CASSFRRVGMNTEAFF.

This chain uses TRBV5-1 with TRBJ1-1; D unresolved. The CDR3 totals 13 residues. The V gene's germline CDR1 is SGHRS and CDR2 YFSETQ. Trimming took off 3 bases at V and 1 base at J, with 7 bases between the two ends. CDR3 in amino acids: CASSSPGNTEAFF. The CDR3 nucleotides read TGCGCCAGCAGCTCTCCGGGGAACACTGAAGCTTTCTTT.

This sequence joins TRBV14 and TRBJ2-4; possibly TRBD2 for D (6 bases). Germline assignment: CDR1 SGHDN and CDR2 FVKESK. Between the trimmed V and J ends, which lost 1 base and 4 bases, there was a span of 17 bases. This CDR3 comprises 17 residues. The CDR3 reads CASSQGGLLIKKNIQYF. CDR3 nucleotide sequence: TGTGCCAGCAGCCAAGGAGGACTATTAATAAAAAAAAACATTCAGTACTTC.

The chain carries TRBV19 and TRBJ2-1, with D possibly being TRBD2 (5 bases). The CDR3 length is 11 residues. Germline CDR1 reads LNHDA; CDR2 reads SQIVND (reference sequence). Trimming took off 8 bases at V and 5 bases at J, with 7 bases between the two ends. The CDR3 sequence: CASGLHNEQFF. CDR3 in DNA: TGTGCCAGTGGACTCCACAATGAGCAGTTCTTC.

The CDR3, as DNA: TGTGCCAGTAGTACCGGGGACAGGGTCGGCTACACCTTC. Protein: CASSTGDRVGYTF. The chain is built from TRBV19 and TRBJ1-2; 9 bases are shared with TRBD1. CDR1 is LNHDA and CDR2 is SQIVND in the germline V gene (reference sequence). This CDR3 contains 13 residues. Trimming at V came to 4 bases and at J to 8 bases, leaving 5 bases not matched to a gene.

J is TRBJ2-6 and V is TRBV7-2; D is unresolved. CDR1 is SGHTA, CDR2 FQGNSA, per germline. Trimming removed 5 bases at V and 0 bases at J, with 14 bases between. CDR3 size: 17 residues. The chain's CDR3 is CASSDKPWASGANVLTF. For the CDR3, the DNA is TGTGCCAGCAGCGACAAACCATGGGCCTCTGGGGCCAACGTCCTGACTTTC.

The chain is built from TRBV2 and TRBJ2-7; a weak D match, TRBD2 (6 bases). The ends were cut back, 1 base at V and 4 bases at J, with 14 bases in the middle. CDR1 is SNHLY, CDR2 FYNNEI, per germline. CDR3 length: 15 residues. The CDR3 DNA reads TGTGCCAGCAGTGAAGTTTGGCAGGGAGGATACGAGCAGTACTTC. Encoded protein: CASSEVWQGGYEQYF.

The chain employs TRBV29-1 and TRBJ2-7; tentative D call: TRBD2 (6 bases). CDR1 is SQVTM, CDR2 ANQGSEA, per germline. The V gene lost 7 bases and the J gene lost 5 bases, with 21 bases spanning the gap. This CDR3 is 14 amino acids long. CDR3 nucleotide sequence: TGCAGCGCCGCCCCCGGACTATCAAGCGACGAGCAGTACTTC. Protein sequence: CSAAPGLSSDEQYF.

The chain uses TRBV15 and TRBJ2-3; the match to TRBD2 covers 8 bases. Germline V gene data show CDR1 as LNHNV and CDR2 as YYDKDF (reference sequence). V was pared by 0 bases and J by 5 bases, with 7 bases of the junction left unmatched. The CDR3 contains 16 residues. CDR3 sequence (DNA): TGTGCCACCAGCAGAGATCGGGTCGGGGGGGAAGATACGCAGTATTTT. Its protein product is CATSRDRVGGEDTQYF.

The chain joins TRBV28 to TRBJ2-7; 10 nucleotides align to TRBD2. This CDR3 region has 15 residues. V trimming: 3 bases; J trimming: 5 bases; junction bases outside the gene matches: 7. Germline CDR1 reads MDHEN; CDR2 reads SYDVKM. The CDR3 reads CASSFPAGGPNEQYF. The CDR3 region has the DNA TGTGCCAGCAGTTTCCCAGCGGGAGGGCCGAACGAGCAGTACTTC.

The chain has TRBV7-3 and TRBJ2-5; 10 bases match TRBD2. With V trimmed by 4 bases and J by 3 bases, 2 bases remained unmatched. The CDR3 spans 14 residues. The V gene's germline CDR1 is SGHTA and CDR2 FQGTGA. CDR3 bases: TGTGCCAGCAGCTCAGCGGGAGGGAAAGAGACCCAGTACTTC. Its translation is CASSSAGGKETQYF.

This clone appeared once. The gene calls are TRBV7-6 and TRBJ2-3; 13 nucleotides line up with TRBD2. Per the germline V gene, CDR1 is SGHVS and CDR2 is FNYEAQ. V trimming: 5 bases; J trimming: 3 bases; junction bases outside the gene matches: 8. The CDR3 spans 17 residues. CDR3 bases: TGTGCCAGCAGCCTCCTAGGACTAGCGGGAGAAACAGATACGCAGTATTTT. It is translated as CASSLLGLAGETDTQYF.

The V and J genes are TRBV6-5 and TRBJ2-7; the D gene is possibly TRBD2 (5 bases). The CDR3 consists of 15 residues. Germline V gene data show CDR1 as MNHEY and CDR2 as SVGAGI. Trimming left V 6 bases short and J 2 bases short, with 17 bases between. CDR3: CASSRPSTGTYEQYF. CDR3 DNA sequence: TGTGCCAGCAGCCGACCCTCGACGGGAACCTACGAGCAGTACTTC.